The T cell receptor beta chain described here comes from a study of beta chain features in type 1 diabetes. In the case of this clone: The antigen is undetermined.

Expressed TCRB transcripts were sequenced, since all the RNA that had been isolated was reverse transcribed. Data came from immunoSEQ multiplex PCR; TCRdb stores just in-frame clones and leaves some out. This table holds about 360,000 clones, roughly 13% found once. Trimming left V 2 bases short and J 2 bases short, with 8 bases between. CDR3 length: 14 residues. Germline V gives CDR1 SGHDT, CDR2 YYEEEE. General observations from the study: Across all four CD4+ subsets, people with type 1 diabetes showed modestly shorter TCRB CDR3s.

The chain recombines TRBV5-6 with TRBJ2-1; tentative D call: TRBD2 (7 bases). The sample taken for sequencing was naive CD4+ T cells from blood. The receptor was derived from a woman younger than 30 with type 1 diabetes. This CDR3 is CASSFGGPYNEQFF. CDR3 DNA sequence: TGTGCCAGCAGCTTCGGGGGGCCCTACAATGAGCAGTTCTTC. Full variable domain (missing parts from reference TRBV5-6 and TRBJ2-1): DAGVTQSPTHLIKTRGQQVTLRCSPKSGHDTVSWYQQALGQGPQFIFQYYEEEERQRGNFPDRFSGHQFPNYSSELNVNALLLGDSALYLCASSFGGPYNEQFFGPGTRLTVL.